Listed here are 5 T cell receptor beta chains from one sample, sequenced in a study of OX40 agonist ivuxolimab in advanced cancers. Some clones are missing from TCRdb's copy, which holds only in-frame ones; the method was immunoSEQ multiplex PCR. The data contain roughly 32,000 clones, 80% to 95% of them singletons. The material was CD4+ or CD8+ T cells sorted from blood, obtained in a trial of the OX40 agonist ivuxolimab. These receptors were collected from an adult with an advanced solid tumor such as melanoma, head and neck, liver or kidney cancer.

This rearrangement joins TRBV29-1 to TRBJ2-1, with D uncertain. The CDR3 runs to 13 residues. V was shortened by 4 bases and J by 6 bases, with 13 bases between the two germline ends. CDR1 and CDR2 (germline): SQVTM, ANQGSEA. CDR3 protein: CSVVRGNGNEQFF. The CDR3 nucleotides read TGCAGCGTTGTTCGTGGCAACGGCAATGAGCAGTTCTTC.

This sequence joins TRBV5-5 and TRBJ1-6, with 11 bases identical to TRBD1. The germline gives CDR1 SGHKS, CDR2 YYEKEE (reference sequence). The CDR3 consists of 17 residues. After removal of 0 bases from V and 9 bases from J, the junction contained 8 bases not matched to a gene. CDR3 bases: TGTGCCAGCAGCTTGGAATTAGCCGGGACAGGGGGTTCACCCCTCCACTTT. Translation gives CASSLELAGTGGSPLHF.

The chain has TRBV5-1 and TRBJ2-7; the match to TRBD1 covers 7 bases. CDR1 is SGHRS and CDR2 is YFSETQ in the germline V gene. The CDR3 runs to 14 residues. V trimming: 4 bases; J trimming: 1 base; junction bases outside the gene matches: 5. The CDR3 bases are TGCGCCAGCAGCCTCCGACAGGGATCCTACGAGCAGTACTTC. It codes for CASSLRQGSYEQYF.

The chain recombines TRBV30 with TRBJ1-1, with TRBD1 identical over 9 bases. Looked up from germline, CDR1 is GTSNPN and CDR2 is SVGIG (reference sequence). After removal of 2 bases from V and 10 bases from J, the junction contained 8 bases not matched to a gene. This CDR3 comprises 13 residues. The DNA for the CDR3 is TGTGCCTGGAGTCTCACAGGGGGCCTGGGAGCTTTCTTT. This codes for CAWSLTGGLGAFF.

This chain uses TRBV6-6 with TRBJ2-7, with 7 positions matching TRBD2. The trim removed 6 bases at V and 3 bases at J, leaving 8 bases unmatched. The CDR3 length is 14 residues. Per the germline V gene, CDR1 is MNHNY and CDR2 is SVGAGI (reference sequence). Written as DNA, the CDR3 is TGTGCCAGCAGGCCCAGCGGGGACCTCTACGAGCAGTACTTC. It translates to CASRPSGDLYEQYF.